Included here is one T cell receptor beta chain sequence, with context. The data stem from a study of blood T cell repertoires in COVID-19. Study in general: Spain, Italy and the United States supplied samples that represented acute and convalescent COVID-19. T cells, B-cell-depleted T cells, or PBMCs provided the cDNA or gDNA that served as material.

The CDR3 has 14 residues. Germline V CDR1 and CDR2: GTSNPN, SVGIG (reference sequence). J lost 10 bases, V lost 5 bases, and 8 bases had no gene match. Original methodology: The authors estimated nucleated cell counts from reference gene primer amplification. Generated by immunoSEQ multiplex PCR, the TCRdb table keeps only in-frame clones and is missing some. V, J and clone size were drawn from that table, and D and trimming were deduced from the DNA. This sample yields roughly 340,000 clones, of which roughly 86% are seen a single time; about 6.7% belongs to the top ten. The Seattle patients joined while their infection was active and were tracked longitudinally afterward.

This clonotype originated in a woman aged 70 to 79 with COVID-19, enrolled during active disease. Sequencing was carried out using peripheral blood. V gene TRBV30 combines with J gene TRBJ1-6; 10 nucleotides match TRBD1. DNA for the CDR3: TGTGCCTGGGGTCCCGGGACAGGGGAATCACCCCTCCACTTT. It specifies CAWGPGTGESPLHF.